The rows below give T cell receptor beta chains drawn from one sample of a study of CXCR3-negative and CXCR3-positive naive CD8 T cells. TCRdb re-called the 5' RACE reads; every CDR3 protein appears as one record, without DNA. This sample lists 90,000 to 100,000 distinct CDR3 sequences; its ten largest clones have approximately 1.5%. Sequenced material: naive CXCR3- CD8+ T cells from blood. All receptors derive from a human donor in good health. Some clones in this sample may be carry-over from other donors' samples. CDR3s include the opening cysteine and the closing phenylalanine or tryptophan. Fields, in order: J gene, V gene, clone size, CDR3 protein. A row's size may be missing; if present it is once, few, many or a size class.

j_gene: TRBJ1-1
v_gene: TRBV6-5
abundance: NA
CDR3aa: CASSYRQWNTEAFF

j_gene: TRBJ2-7
v_gene: TRBV29-1
abundance: NA
CDR3aa: CSVEEAGTASYEQYF

j_gene: TRBJ1-2
v_gene: TRBV4-1
abundance: NA
CDR3aa: CASSQDGTAEAYGYTF

j_gene: TRBJ2-7
v_gene: TRBV7-9
abundance: NA
CDR3aa: CATVVAHEQYF

j_gene: TRBJ2-2
v_gene: TRBV29-1
abundance: medium-sized
CDR3aa: CSALALNTGELFF

j_gene: TRBJ2-7
v_gene: TRBV9
abundance: NA
CDR3aa: CASSVEDRPSYEQYF

j_gene: TRBJ2-7
v_gene: TRBV6-5
abundance: NA
CDR3aa: CASSYRDDYEQYF

j_gene: TRBJ2-1
v_gene: TRBV28
abundance: NA
CDR3aa: CASTFSYNEQFF

j_gene: TRBJ2-6
v_gene: TRBV7-9
abundance: NA
CDR3aa: CASSLLGSYSGANVLTF

j_gene: TRBJ1-1
v_gene: TRBV4-1
abundance: NA
CDR3aa: CASSQAGPGIVAEAFF

j_gene: TRBJ2-3
v_gene: TRBV10-3
abundance: NA
CDR3aa: CAISRSLAGGSDAQYF

j_gene: TRBJ2-1
v_gene: TRBV29-1
abundance: NA
CDR3aa: CSVELVGVPYNEQFF

j_gene: TRBJ2-3
v_gene: TRBV15
abundance: NA
CDR3aa: CATSGRLAESTDTQYF

j_gene: TRBJ1-1
v_gene: TRBV28
abundance: NA
CDR3aa: CASRMGQQNTEAFF

j_gene: TRBJ2-7
v_gene: TRBV28
abundance: NA
CDR3aa: CASRLAGDSYEQYF

j_gene: TRBJ2-2
v_gene: TRBV20-1
abundance: NA
CDR3aa: CSARFTGDTGELFF

j_gene: TRBJ2-7
v_gene: TRBV5-4
abundance: NA
CDR3aa: CASSLGQGTNEQYF

j_gene: TRBJ2-1
v_gene: TRBV13
abundance: NA
CDR3aa: CASSQGDRGPYNEQFF

j_gene: TRBJ2-7
v_gene: TRBV15
abundance: NA
CDR3aa: CATRQAPSYEQYF

j_gene: TRBJ2-3
v_gene: TRBV29-1
abundance: NA
CDR3aa: CSVTGEWETNTDTQYF

j_gene: TRBJ2-1
v_gene: TRBV29-1
abundance: NA
CDR3aa: CSIGKEFNEQFF

j_gene: TRBJ2-7
v_gene: TRBV10-3
abundance: NA
CDR3aa: CAISEEGALTYEQYF

j_gene: TRBJ2-5
v_gene: TRBV27
abundance: NA
CDR3aa: CASAYSGETETQYF

j_gene: TRBJ2-5
v_gene: TRBV29-1
abundance: NA
CDR3aa: CSADRSNEETQYF

j_gene: TRBJ1-1
v_gene: TRBV12-3/TRBV12-4
abundance: NA
CDR3aa: CASSLDPRDTFF

j_gene: TRBJ2-1
v_gene: TRBV3-1
abundance: NA
CDR3aa: CASSQLAGGFNEQFF

j_gene: TRBJ2-3
v_gene: TRBV5-1
abundance: NA
CDR3aa: CASSLVGGGAPTDTQYF

j_gene: TRBJ2-5
v_gene: TRBV7-8
abundance: NA
CDR3aa: CASSLVEGKETQYF

j_gene: TRBJ2-7
v_gene: TRBV12-3/TRBV12-4
abundance: NA
CDR3aa: CASSSGQEPPGEQYF

j_gene: TRBJ1-5
v_gene: TRBV12-3/TRBV12-4
abundance: NA
CDR3aa: CASSLRQGVQPQHF

j_gene: TRBJ2-7
v_gene: TRBV7-3
abundance: NA
CDR3aa: CASKAYGGGGAYEQYF

j_gene: TRBJ2-7
v_gene: TRBV29-1
abundance: NA
CDR3aa: CSVVQGTSEQYF

j_gene: TRBJ2-5
v_gene: TRBV5-1
abundance: NA
CDR3aa: CASSVRGLGQETQYF

j_gene: TRBJ2-1
v_gene: TRBV29-1
abundance: NA
CDR3aa: CSVVDQYNEQFF

j_gene: TRBJ2-6
v_gene: TRBV3-1
abundance: NA
CDR3aa: CASSQGPGQDTSGANVLTF

j_gene: TRBJ2-1
v_gene: TRBV28
abundance: NA
CDR3aa: CASSFRDYYNEQFF

j_gene: TRBJ2-1
v_gene: TRBV25-1
abundance: NA
CDR3aa: CASSETGGSYNEQFF

j_gene: TRBJ2-2
v_gene: TRBV9
abundance: NA
CDR3aa: CASSVGDHNTGELFF

j_gene: TRBJ2-7
v_gene: TRBV29-1
abundance: NA
CDR3aa: CSVDPTGTYEQYF

j_gene: TRBJ1-5
v_gene: TRBV6-5
abundance: NA
CDR3aa: CASSLQGLINQPQHF

j_gene: TRBJ1-2
v_gene: TRBV29-1
abundance: NA
CDR3aa: CSAPRASGGYTF

j_gene: TRBJ1-1
v_gene: TRBV30
abundance: NA
CDR3aa: CAWSPLVGEAFF

j_gene: TRBJ2-1
v_gene: TRBV19
abundance: NA
CDR3aa: CASSIDRGTGDYNEQFF

j_gene: TRBJ2-7
v_gene: TRBV29-1
abundance: NA
CDR3aa: CSVTPPGSISYEQYF

j_gene: TRBJ2-7
v_gene: TRBV29-1
abundance: NA
CDR3aa: CSVEEGATGQSEQYF

j_gene: TRBJ1-1
v_gene: TRBV5-5
abundance: NA
CDR3aa: CASTREGSEAFF

j_gene: TRBJ2-5
v_gene: TRBV12-3/TRBV12-4
abundance: NA
CDR3aa: CASSLEAFETQYF

j_gene: TRBJ2-2
v_gene: TRBV28
abundance: NA
CDR3aa: CASSYLGGGTGELFF

j_gene: TRBJ1-6
v_gene: TRBV7-9
abundance: NA
CDR3aa: CASSLGGGATTDNSPLHF

j_gene: TRBJ2-5
v_gene: TRBV13
abundance: NA
CDR3aa: CASSLSQEVETQYF

j_gene: TRBJ1-5
v_gene: TRBV7-9
abundance: NA
CDR3aa: CASSPNSNQPQHF